A selection of T cell receptor beta chains follows, all from one sample in a study of shared clonotypes between healthy human individuals. Measured with immunoSEQ multiplex PCR; TCRdb has only the in-frame clones, and not every one. This table holds some 2.3 million clones, over 85% found once. The sample taken for sequencing was naive CD4+ T cells from PBMCs. Receptor source: a man between 18 and 35 years old in good health. Some clones in this sample may be carry-over from other donors' samples. Both conserved end residues are part of each CDR3. A D gene is named only where the DNA matches it firmly. Clone size is not always given. Where it is, it says once, few, many or a class for expanded clones.

TRBV5-1	-	TRBJ2-4	-	CASSPGDAKNIQYF	TGCGCCAGCAGCCCCGGAGACGCCAAAAACATTCAGTACTTC
TRBV7-2	-	TRBJ1-1	-	CASSLRGGMMNTEAFF	TGTGCCAGCAGCCTAAGGGGGGGCATGATGAACACTGAAGCTTTCTTT
TRBV10-3	-	TRBJ2-3	-	CAISPTGLTDTQYF	TGTGCCATCAGCCCTACAGGGCTCACAGATACGCAGTATTTT
TRBV19	-	TRBJ1-5	-	CASRRTASNQPQHF	TGTGCCAGTAGGAGGACAGCTAGCAATCAGCCCCAGCATTTT
TRBV28	TRBD2	TRBJ2-7	-	CASSQGLAPYEQYF	TGTGCCAGCAGCCAGGGACTAGCTCCCTACGAGCAGTACTTC
TRBV30	-	TRBJ1-3	few	CAWSVGLGTIYF	TGTGCCTGGAGTGTAGGCCTGGGCACCATATATTTT
TRBV10-3	TRBD1	TRBJ2-3	-	CAISETGTGGTDTQYF	TGTGCCATCAGTGAGACCGGGACAGGGGGCACAGATACGCAGTATTTT
TRBV7-9	TRBD1	TRBJ2-7	-	CASSTRQGSYEQYF	TGTGCCAGCAGCACCAGACAGGGCAGCTACGAGCAGTACTTC
TRBV15	-	TRBJ1-5	once	CATSRVRGYQPQHF	TGTGCCACCAGCAGAGTGAGGGGTTATCAGCCCCAGCATTTT
TRBV10-3	-	TRBJ1-2	-	CAISEGYYGYTF	TGTGCCATCAGTGAGGGGTACTATGGCTACACCTTC
TRBV29-1	TRBD2	TRBJ2-7	-	CSVSAGAGEQYF	TGCAGCGTTTCTGCGGGAGCGGGAGAGCAGTACTTC
TRBV28	-	TRBJ2-5	once	CASRGYQETQYF	TGTGCCAGCAGGGGTTACCAAGAGACCCAGTACTTC
TRBV18	TRBD1	TRBJ2-7	-	CASSPGTVSYEQYF	TGTGCCAGCTCACCTGGGACAGTCTCCTACGAGCAGTACTTC
TRBV18	-	TRBJ1-5	-	CASSPAGRGGGYQPQHF	TGTGCCAGCTCACCAGCTGGAAGAGGGGGTGGGTATCAGCCCCAGCATTTT
TRBV6-1	-	TRBJ1-2	-	CASSTAGGYGYTF	TGTGCCAGCAGTACAGCGGGGGGATATGGCTACACCTTC
TRBV14	TRBD1	TRBJ2-5	-	CASSLGTVETQYF	TGTGCCAGCAGCCTTGGGACAGTGGAGACCCAGTACTTC
TRBV23-1	-	TRBJ1-2	once	CASSQYNRSINYGYTF	TGCGCCAGCAGTCAATATAACCGTTCCATTAACTATGGCTACACCTTC
TRBV5-1	-	TRBJ1-1	few	CASSLQGNTEAFF	TGCGCCAGCAGCTTGCAAGGGAACACTGAAGCTTTCTTT
TRBV5-1	TRBD2	TRBJ2-7	once	CASSLTGGPQDEQYF	TGCGCCAGCAGCTTGACGGGAGGGCCACAGGACGAGCAGTACTTC
TRBV28	-	TRBJ1-5	-	CASSFTGTSRRNQPQHF	TGTGCCAGCAGTTTTACCGGGACGAGCAGGCGCAATCAGCCCCAGCATTTT
TRBV29-1	-	TRBJ2-3	-	CSVRRVFSDTQYF	TGCAGCGTCCGTCGGGTTTTCTCAGATACGCAGTATTTT
TRBV7-3	TRBD2	TRBJ2-3	-	CASSPTAGGNVDTQYF	TGTGCCAGCAGCCCCACAGCGGGAGGGAATGTAGATACGCAGTATTTT
TRBV6-1	-	TRBJ1-5	-	CASRTLSNQPQHF	TGTGCCAGCAGGACTCTTAGCAATCAGCCCCAGCATTTT
TRBV7-9	-	TRBJ1-2	-	CASSLAGTSTVGGYTF	TGTGCCAGCAGCTTAGCCGGGACCTCGACAGTGGGGGGCTACACCTTC
TRBV28	-	TRBJ2-7	-	CASSQDGSYEQYF	TGTGCCAGCAGTCAAGACGGATCCTACGAGCAGTACTTC
TRBV9	-	TRBJ1-5	-	CASSAGGPEDQPQHF	TGTGCCAGCAGCGCTGGGGGCCCGGAGGATCAGCCCCAGCATTTT
TRBV6-5	-	TRBJ2-1	-	CASSYDSPAWNEQFF	TGTGCCAGCAGTTACGATTCCCCAGCGTGGAATGAGCAGTTCTTC
TRBV7-3	TRBD2	TRBJ2-3	-	CASSLSGTPGDTQYF	TGTGCCAGCAGCTTGAGCGGGACGCCCGGAGATACGCAGTATTTT
TRBV28	-	TRBJ1-2	-	CASSLGKNYGYTF	TGTGCCAGCAGTTTGGGGAAAAACTATGGCTACACCTTC
TRBV7-2	-	TRBJ1-3	-	CASSLVGGPASGNTIYF	TGTGCCAGCAGCTTAGTTGGAGGGCCAGCCTCTGGAAACACCATATATTTT
TRBV27	-	TRBJ2-7	-	CASRRETTYEQYF	TGTGCCAGCCGCAGGGAGACTACATACGAGCAGTACTTC
TRBV19	-	TRBJ2-5	-	CASSMVAEAQYF	TGTGCCAGTAGTATGGTCGCCGAGGCCCAGTACTTC
TRBV6-4	-	TRBJ2-2	-	CASSDLGRDTGELFF	TGTGCCAGCAGTGACCTCGGACGAGACACCGGGGAGCTGTTTTTT
TRBV7-2	TRBD2	TRBJ2-7	-	CASSFMREVKNEQYF	TGTGCCAGCAGCTTTATGCGGGAGGTCAAGAACGAGCAGTACTTC
TRBV28	-	TRBJ2-1	-	CASTLFNEQFF	TGTGCCAGCACTCTCTTCAATGAGCAGTTCTTC
TRBV11-1	-	TRBJ2-3	-	CASNPRQEDTQYF	TGTGCCAGCAACCCTAGACAGGAAGATACGCAGTATTTT
TRBV28	TRBD2	TRBJ2-7	once	CASSSSGLAGGPGQYF	TGTGCCAGCAGCTCCTCCGGACTAGCGGGAGGGCCCGGGCAGTACTTC
TRBV18	-	TRBJ1-1	once	CASSLRALNTEAFF	TGTGCCAGCTCACTTCGGGCCTTGAACACTGAAGCTTTCTTT
TRBV15	-	TRBJ1-1	-	CATSSLDRGTEAFF	TGTGCCACCAGCAGCCTCGACAGAGGAACTGAAGCTTTCTTT
TRBV9	-	TRBJ2-1	-	CASSVDGDSYNEQFF	TGTGCCAGCAGCGTAGATGGGGACTCCTACAATGAGCAGTTCTTC
TRBV6-5	-	TRBJ1-3	-	CASSPGGADTIYF	TGTGCCAGCAGTCCAGGTGGGGCAGACACCATATATTTT
TRBV5-1	-	TRBJ1-2	-	CASSPDGVGGYTF	TGCGCCAGCAGCCCGGACGGGGTGGGTGGCTACACCTTC
TRBV7-8	TRBD2	TRBJ2-1	-	CASSAREWSNEQFF	TGTGCCAGCAGCGCGCGGGAGTGGTCCAATGAGCAGTTCTTC
TRBV28	-	TRBJ2-6	-	CASTPAGRRGANVLTF	TGTGCCAGCACCCCCGCGGGCCGGCGGGGGGCCAACGTCCTGACTTTC
TRBV4-3	TRBD2	TRBJ2-3	-	CASSQDSGLAGADTQYF	TGCGCCAGCAGCCAAGATTCGGGACTAGCGGGGGCAGATACGCAGTATTTT
TRBV11-1	-	TRBJ2-6	-	CASSLEGTGRLSGANVLTF	TGTGCCAGCAGCTTAGAGGGGACGGGACGCCTCTCTGGGGCCAACGTCCTGACTTTC
TRBV28	-	TRBJ2-5	-	CASSLGSPVQETQYF	TGTGCCAGCAGTTTAGGGAGTCCGGTCCAAGAGACCCAGTACTTC
TRBV30	TRBD2	TRBJ2-7	-	CAWHQTSGFRYF	TGTGCCTGGCACCAGACTAGCGGCTTTAGGTACTTC
TRBV6-5	TRBD1	TRBJ1-1	-	CASSYSYQGARAEAFF	TGTGCCAGCAGTTACTCGTATCAGGGGGCGCGGGCTGAAGCTTTCTTT
TRBV28	-	TRBJ2-5	-	CASSTLGGNQETQYF	TGTGCCAGCAGTACCCTAGGTGGCAACCAAGAGACCCAGTACTTC
TRBV4-1	TRBD1	TRBJ1-1	-	CASSQPIQGGRGTEAFF	TGCGCCAGCAGCCAGCCTATTCAGGGCGGCAGGGGGACTGAAGCTTTCTTT
TRBV28	-	TRBJ1-4	-	CASSMGTNEKLFF	TGTGCCAGCAGTATGGGAACTAATGAAAAACTGTTTTTT
TRBV28	TRBD2	TRBJ2-3	once	CASSPQGLVTDTQYF	TGTGCCAGCAGCCCCCAGGGACTAGTAACAGATACGCAGTATTTT